The clone carrying this TCR beta chain was seen many times. Its cognate antigen is unknown. The sample originates from a study of regulatory T cells in long-lasting Graves disease. With 5 bases removed from V and 5 bases from J, the gap between germline ends came to 13 bases. The CDR3 contains 15 residues. The V gene's germline CDR1 is SNHLY and CDR2 FYNNEI. Relying on iRepertoire HTBI primers and Arm-PCR of CDR3 regions, the team built TCR beta libraries. Original handling: Across the samples, identification revealed around 65 TRBV and roughly 13 TRBJ segments. TCRdb re-analysed the multiplex PCR reads in MiXCR, keeping a single row per CDR3 protein. The authors' filters were not applied to this entry. The sample contains fewer than 550,000 distinct CDR3 sequences, around a fifth of which appear only once. Findings and limits, study-wide: Patients with persistent disease shared around 2,700 public clonotypes, outpacing the approximately 870 shared by new patients. With persistent disease, TRBV28, TRBJ1-2 and TRBJ2-5 were the favored segments.

As to time point: persistent/refractory GD, antithyroid drugs over 5 years with positive TRAb. Generation of the TCR library employed RNA extracted from PBMCs. Patients were enrolled at an endocrinology department in Xi'an, China. The receptor was derived from a female donor with Graves disease. V and J are TRBV2 and TRBJ1-6, with D possibly being TRBD1 (6 bases). Sequencing used peripheral blood mononuclear cells (PBMCs), obtained when the disease was refractory, from a patient treated with antithyroid drugs. The CDR3, as DNA: TGTGCCAGCAGTCCACAGGGTTCCGATAATTCACCCCTCCACTTT. This encodes CASSPQGSDNSPLHF.